The 27 T cell receptor beta chains reported below all come from one sample, sequenced in a study of blood T cell repertoires in COVID-19. Clones were read by immunoSEQ multiplex PCR, and TCRdb kept only the in-frame ones, dropping some. The data show about 280,000 clones, with around 85% seen just once and 2% to 3% held by the top ten. Sequences were obtained from PBMCs or T cells enriched from blood (not recorded which). These receptors were collected from a woman aged 45-65 years who had recovered from COVID-19.

The chain is built from TRBV4-2 and TRBJ2-3; 14 nucleotides line up with TRBD2. Germline values: CDR1 LGHNA, CDR2 YNFKEQ. This CDR3 region has 16 residues. V was clipped by 4 bases and J by 5 bases; unmatched bases: 5. In nucleotides, the CDR3 is TGTGCCAGCAGCCCGAGACTAGCGGGAGGGCTAGATACGCAGTATTTT. This translates into CASSPRLAGGLDTQYF.

V and J are TRBV20-1 and TRBJ1-1; a possible D gene is TRBD1 (6 bases). V was cut by 4 bases and J by 4 bases, with 7 bases left in between. In germline, CDR1 is DFQATT, CDR2 SNEGSKA (reference sequence). This CDR3 is 11 amino acids long. The DNA for the CDR3 is TGCAGTGCTACAGGGGCCACTGAAGCTTTCTTT. It codes for CSATGATEAFF.

The chain recombines TRBV5-5 with TRBJ2-1; TRBD2 aligns across 7 bases. CDR1 is SGHKS and CDR2 is YYEKEE in the germline V gene (reference sequence). The CDR3 runs to 16 residues. After removal of 0 bases from V and 4 bases from J, the junction contained 7 bases not matched to a gene. CDR3 residues: CASSLGSSGLYNEQFF. The CDR3 DNA sequence: TGTGCCAGCAGCTTGGGATCTAGCGGCCTATACAATGAGCAGTTCTTC.

CDR3: CASSLEARTGNTIYF. CDR3 bases: TGTGCCAGCAGCTTGGAAGCCCGAACGGGAAACACCATATATTTT. The chain employs TRBV5-6 and TRBJ1-3, with D unresolved. Trimming shortened V by 0 bases and J by 4 bases, and 11 bases separated the two germline ends. CDR1 is SGHDT, CDR2 YYEEEE, per germline. The CDR3 spans 15 residues.

The rearrangement joins TRBV7-2 to TRBJ2-7; TRBD2 agrees at 7 bases. V lost 3 bases, J lost 5 bases, and 7 bases stayed unmatched. This CDR3 comprises 14 residues. Germline V gives CDR1 SGHTA, CDR2 FQGNSA. The CDR3 loop is CASSLNAGEDEQYF. CDR3 bases: TGTGCCAGCAGCTTGAACGCGGGAGAGGACGAGCAGTACTTC.

The CDR3 sequence: CSVTGGPSGANVLTF. In DNA, the CDR3 is TGCAGCGTTACGGGGGGACCCTCTGGGGCCAACGTCCTGACTTTC. The rearrangement uses TRBV29-1 and TRBJ2-6, with 7 bases fitting TRBD2. The CDR3 contains 15 residues. Germline lookup yields CDR1 SQVTM and CDR2 ANQGSEA. After removal of 5 bases from V and 0 bases from J, the junction contained 4 bases not matched to a gene.

The J gene is TRBJ1-4, the V gene TRBV30; TRBD1 might be the D (6 bases). The CDR3 has 13 residues. Per germline, CDR1 GTSNPN and CDR2 SVGIG (reference sequence). This chain's CDR3 is CALVDRFSEKLFF. The CDR3 bases are TGTGCACTAGTCGACAGGTTCTCGGAAAAACTGTTTTTT. Full variable domain (missing parts from reference TRBV30 and TRBJ1-4): SQTIHQWPATLVQPVGSPLSLECTVEGTSNPNLYWYRQAAGRGLQLLFYSVGIGQISSEVPQNLSASRPQDRQFILSSKKLLLSDSGFYLCALVDRFSEKLFFGSGTQLSVL.

This chain uses TRBV6-5 with TRBJ2-7; TRBD1 is a possible D gene (6 bases). V lost 7 bases to trimming and J lost 3 bases, with 10 bases between them. CDR1 is MNHEY, CDR2 SVGAGI, per germline. The CDR3 is 12 amino acids. DNA for the CDR3: TGTGCCAGCACATCGACAGGCTACGAGCAGTACTTC. As protein: CASTSTGYEQYF.

This clone was counted between two and nine times. The V call is TRBV5-1, the J call TRBJ1-1, with 7 bases aligning to TRBD1. Trimming at V came to 0 bases and at J to 4 bases, leaving 3 bases not matched to a gene. Per the germline V gene, CDR1 is SGHRS and CDR2 is YFSETQ. The CDR3 has 14 residues. The CDR3 is CASSLEGGFTEAFF. In DNA form, the CDR3 reads TGCGCCAGCAGCTTGGAAGGGGGCTTCACTGAAGCTTTCTTT.

V is TRBV7-9 and J is TRBJ1-2, with unresolved D. The CDR3 spans 13 residues. Between the trimmed V and J ends, which lost 0 bases and 8 bases, there was a span of 10 bases. Per the germline V gene, CDR1 is SEHNR and CDR2 is FQNEAQ (reference sequence). CDR3 loop: CASSLAHGEGYTF. CDR3 nucleotides: TGTGCCAGCAGCTTAGCTCACGGAGAGGGCTACACCTTC.

The chain uses TRBV2 and TRBJ1-4, with TRBD1 matching 7 bases. The junction had 8 bases not matched to a gene; V was cut back by 5 bases and J by 5 bases. The CDR3 runs to 15 residues. Germline V gives CDR1 SNHLY, CDR2 FYNNEI. CDR3 residues: CASSREGTENEKLFF. Here the CDR3 DNA reads TGTGCCAGCAGTCGAGAGGGGACAGAGAATGAAAAACTGTTTTTT.

The J gene is TRBJ2-1, the V gene TRBV4-1; D ambiguous. CDR3 length equals 13 residues. V was trimmed by 1 base and J by 5 bases, leaving 6 bases between them. CDR1 is MGHRA, CDR2 YSYEKL, per germline. The DNA for the CDR3 is TGCGCCAGCAGCCAAGCGAGAAACAATGAGCAGTTCTTC. Encoded protein: CASSQARNNEQFF.

The chain combines TRBV25-1 with TRBJ2-5, with 10 bases matching TRBD1. The germline gives CDR1 MGHDK, CDR2 SYGVNS. The CDR3 is 16 amino acids. The J segment lost 5 bases and the V segment lost 5 bases, leaving 11 bases of the junction unmatched. The CDR3 sequence: CASSRKDRGFVETQYF. The CDR3, as DNA: TGTGCCAGCAGTCGCAAGGACAGGGGGTTCGTGGAGACCCAGTACTTC.

For the CDR3, the DNA is TGTGCCAGCAGTTTCAGGCAGGGGAGACAGCCCCAGCATTTT. Its protein product is CASSFRQGRQPQHF. The chain is built from TRBV28 and TRBJ1-5; possible D gene TRBD1, 6 bases. Germline CDR1 MDHEN, CDR2 SYDVKM. Trimming took off 3 bases at V and 7 bases at J, with 13 bases between the two ends. The CDR3 is 14 amino acids.

The chain carries TRBV24-1 and TRBJ1-5; maybe TRBD1 (5 bases). CDR1 is KGHDR and CDR2 is SFDVKD in the germline V gene. The CDR3 has 12 residues. The V and J ends lost 10 bases and 10 bases respectively, with 16 bases between them. CDR3: CATGTPEGPQHF. CDR3 DNA sequence: TGTGCCACAGGGACTCCCGAAGGACCCCAGCATTTT.

The J gene is TRBJ1-5, the V gene TRBV12-5, with D possibly TRBD1 on 6 matching bases. V was pared by 4 bases and J by 0 bases, with 10 bases between. This CDR3 region has 15 residues. Looked up from germline, CDR1 is LGHNT and CDR2 is FRNRAP. The CDR3 DNA is TGTGCTAGTGGTTGGACAGCTTATAGCAATCAGCCCCAGCATTTT. This translates into CASGWTAYSNQPQHF.

This clone has a handful of counts. The V gene is TRBV28, the J gene TRBJ1-5; TRBD1 might be the D (5 bases). The CDR3 spans 14 residues. V was clipped by 6 bases and J by 7 bases, with 16 bases between them. Germline-derived CDR1 and CDR2 are MDHEN and SYDVKM. The chain's CDR3 is CASSPGGGVQPQHF. The CDR3, as DNA: TGTGCCAGCAGCCCGGGGGGGGGAGTGCAGCCCCAGCATTTT.

The chain has TRBV5-6 and TRBJ2-3; 9 bases are shared with TRBD1. Germline trimming cut 2 bases from V and 5 bases from J; bases unmatched to any gene: 6. Germline CDR1 reads SGHDT; CDR2 reads YYEEEE. The CDR3 loop spans 15 amino acids. CDR3 protein: CASSFGTGIGDTQYF. The CDR3 nucleotides read TGTGCCAGCAGCTTTGGGACAGGGATTGGAGATACGCAGTATTTT.

This clone was seen a handful of times. The CDR3 nucleotides read TGTGCCATCAGTGAGTCGGGACAGCGTTATGGCTACACCTTC. It codes for CAISESGQRYGYTF. The chain uses TRBV10-3 and TRBJ1-2, with 7 bases aligning to TRBD1. Per the germline V gene, CDR1 is ENHRY and CDR2 is SYGVKD. CDR3 length: 14 amino acids. V trimming: 0 bases; J trimming: 5 bases; junction bases outside the gene matches: 3.

Worth noting for this clone: Other DNA sequences in the sample encode the same CDR3. The chain is built from TRBV29-1 and TRBJ1-3; a possible D gene is TRBD1 (5 bases). This CDR3 comprises 13 residues. CDR1 is SQVTM, CDR2 ANQGSEA, per germline. The germline V and J ends were trimmed by 0 bases and 2 bases, with 5 bases remaining between them. This chain's CDR3 is CSVEDRAGNTIYF. The CDR3 bases are TGCAGCGTTGAAGACAGGGCTGGAAACACCATATATTTT.

The chain uses TRBV11-2 and TRBJ2-1, with D uncertain. CDR3 size: 12 residues. V shed 4 bases and J shed 9 bases, with 10 bases lying between them. Germline CDR1 reads SGHAT; CDR2 reads FQNNGV. The CDR3 coding sequence is TGTGCCAGCAGCTCAATCGGCGGTGAGCAGTTCTTC. Encoded protein: CASSSIGGEQFF.

This clone was observed a few times. This rearrangement joins TRBV7-8 to TRBJ1-5, with 10 bases that match TRBD1. This CDR3 is built from 15 residues. The junction had 3 bases not matched to a gene; V was cut back by 4 bases and J by 3 bases. Germline-derived CDR1 and CDR2 are SGHVS and FQNEAQ. CDR3 region: CASSSTGGFNQPQHF. The CDR3 bases are TGTGCCAGCAGCTCGACAGGGGGCTTCAATCAGCCCCAGCATTTT.

The chain recombines TRBV4-2 with TRBJ2-6, with TRBD1 matching 12 bases. Looked up from germline, CDR1 is LGHNA and CDR2 is YNFKEQ. The J segment lost 2 bases and the V segment lost 9 bases, leaving 5 bases of the junction unmatched. This CDR3 contains 16 residues. The CDR3 protein is CASRDRGRAGANVLTF. The CDR3 region has the DNA TGTGCCAGTCGGGACAGGGGGCGCGCTGGGGCCAACGTCCTGACTTTC.

The V gene is TRBV18, the J gene TRBJ2-5, with TRBD2 identical over 10 bases. The junction had 8 bases not matched to a gene; V was cut back by 0 bases and J by 7 bases. CDR3 length: 16 amino acids. Germline CDR1 KGHSH, CDR2 LQKENI. The CDR3: CASSPPSSGGSGTQYF. CDR3 sequence (DNA): TGTGCCAGCTCACCACCGTCTAGCGGGGGCTCGGGGACCCAGTACTTC.

The chain carries TRBV7-3 and TRBJ1-4, with D unclear. Germline V lookup: CDR1 SGHTA, CDR2 FQGTGA. Trimming left V 8 bases short and J 9 bases short, with 16 bases between. CDR3 length: 13 residues. CDR3 loop: CASLRQRLKKLFF. In DNA form, the CDR3 reads TGTGCCAGCCTGCGGCAGCGTCTGAAAAAACTGTTTTTT.

The chain is built from TRBV11-2 and TRBJ1-4; TRBD1 matches 10 bases. The CDR3 consists of 14 residues. The V segment lost 5 bases and the J segment 6 bases; nucleotides outside the gene matches: 3. The germline gives CDR1 SGHAT, CDR2 FQNNGV. DNA for the CDR3: TGTGCCAGCAGCCGAGGACAGGGGGATGAAAAACTGTTTTTT. Its translation is CASSRGQGDEKLFF.

This sequence joins TRBV9 and TRBJ1-2; possibly TRBD1 for D (5 bases). This CDR3 is 14 amino acids long. The ends were cut back, 3 bases at V and 5 bases at J, with 14 bases in the middle. Germline loops: CDR1 SGDLS, CDR2 YYNGEE. The CDR3 here is CASSEGLTAYGYTF. In DNA form, the CDR3 reads TGTGCCAGCAGCGAGGGGCTTACCGCTTATGGCTACACCTTC.